The entry below gives a single TCR beta chain sequence along with its context. No antigen is known for it. This entry comes from a study of cytomegalovirus exposure and HLA in healthy donors. Findings and caveats of the study: It was taken for granted in presence/absence analyses that sequencing depth across donors was roughly uniform. In a later analysis, a genetic analysis reported fewer productive-TCR N-insertions in an Asian-associated ancestry cluster than the cohort average.

CDR1 is MNHEY and CDR2 is SMNVEV in the germline V gene (reference sequence). The V end lost 5 bases, the J end lost 11 bases, and 21 bases lay between the germline ends. The CDR3 sequence is 14 residues long. The PCR had 60 Vbeta and 13 Jbeta primers. Assay: immunoSEQ multiplex PCR; the TCRdb copy retains only in-frame clones and omits some. The repertoire consists of 170,000 or so clones, with around 81% occurring once and the leading ten covering around 5.7%. The rearrangement uses TRBV27 and TRBJ1-1, with D maybe TRBD1 (6 bases). The sample comprised PBMCs. This clonotype was obtained from a man aged 40-49 years in good health and CMV-seronegative. As DNA, the CDR3 is TGTGCCAGCAGTCTTGGGACCGGGACAAGGCGGGCTTTCTTT. It is translated as CASSLGTGTRRAFF.